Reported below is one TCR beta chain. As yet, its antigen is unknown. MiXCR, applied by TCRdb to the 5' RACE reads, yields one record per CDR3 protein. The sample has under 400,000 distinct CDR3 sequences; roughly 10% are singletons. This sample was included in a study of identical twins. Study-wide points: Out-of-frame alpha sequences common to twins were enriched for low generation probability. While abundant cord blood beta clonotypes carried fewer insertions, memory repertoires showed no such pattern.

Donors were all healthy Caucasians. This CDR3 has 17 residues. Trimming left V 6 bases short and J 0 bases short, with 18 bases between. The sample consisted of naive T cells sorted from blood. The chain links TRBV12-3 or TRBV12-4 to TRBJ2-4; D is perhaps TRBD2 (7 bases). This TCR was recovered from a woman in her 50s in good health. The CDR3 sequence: CASRKGGGIIAKNIQYF. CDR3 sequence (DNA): TGTGCCAGCAGGAAGGGGGGGGGAATTATAGCCAAAAACATTCAGTACTTC.